The clone carrying this TCR beta chain was picked up a small number of times. This sample's time point: newly diagnosed GD, antithyroid drugs for less than 3 months. From PBMCs, RNA was extracted and then used to make the TCR library. This sample was taken from a study of regulatory T cells in long-lasting Graves disease. CDR3 size: 16 residues. CDR1 is KGHSH, CDR2 LQKENI, per germline. With 2 bases removed from V and 3 bases from J, the gap between germline ends came to 16 bases. TCR beta libraries were built with iRepertoire HTBI primers and Arm-PCR of CDR3 regions. From the multiplex PCR reads, TCRdb called clonotypes with MiXCR, one entry per CDR3 protein. The table lists roughly 530,000 distinct CDR3 sequences, roughly a sixth of them singletons, with roughly 25% in the top ten. This sample also appeared in a second study, on T cells in Graves' hyperthyroidism and ophthalmopathy.

The receptor was isolated from a woman between 40 and 65 years old with Graves disease. The input for sequencing was peripheral blood mononuclear cells (PBMCs), taken at new diagnosis, from a patient treated with antithyroid drugs. The rearrangement links TRBV18 to TRBJ1-1; tentative D call: TRBD1 (5 bases). In DNA, the CDR3 is TGTGCCAGCTCACCAGTGCCAGGGAGGGCGGACACTGAAGCTTTCTTT. Its protein product is CASSPVPGRADTEAFF.